One sample yielded the 15 T cell receptor beta chains listed below, sequenced in a study of blood T cells in healthy people across ages. With a J-beta primer mix and a sample-barcoded 5' primer, a second PCR ran 7 to 11 cycles. TCRdb reprocessed the 5' RACE reads via MiXCR and lists one record per CDR3 protein. Counted here are more than 600,000 distinct CDR3 sequences, roughly 25% occurring once; the ten biggest clones make up 9.4%. The data also belong to a second study, concerning T cells of mothers and their children.

The sequenced material came from blood. The origin of the receptors is a boy younger than 18 in good health.

This chain uses TRBV4-3 with TRBJ2-7; TRBD2 agrees at 9 bases. CDR3 size: 15 residues. J was trimmed by 3 bases and V by 1 base; bases with no gene match: 4. Germline V lookup: CDR1 LGHNA, CDR2 YSLEER. CDR3 sequence reads: CASSQVSGGDYEQYF. The DNA for the CDR3 is TGCGCCAGCAGCCAAGTTAGCGGGGGTGACTACGAGCAGTACTTC.

This clonotype was detected a few times. The chain joins TRBV10-3 to TRBJ2-4; 9 bases map to TRBD1. CDR1 and CDR2 from the germline V gene are ENHRY and SYGVKD. V was pared by 3 bases and J by 2 bases, with 8 bases of the junction left unmatched. The CDR3 runs to 17 residues. CDR3 residues: CAISESTGGGTKNIQYF. CDR3 bases: TGTGCCATCAGTGAATCCACAGGGGGCGGGACCAAAAACATTCAGTACTTC.

This clonotype was seen more than once but under ten times. The rearrangement uses TRBV7-2 and TRBJ2-2; possible D gene TRBD1, 5 bases. The V and J ends lost 1 base and 2 bases respectively, with 11 bases between them. Per germline, CDR1 SGHTA and CDR2 FQGNSA. CDR3 length: 16 residues. DNA for the CDR3: TGTGCCAGCAGCTTAGAAGGGGCCACAAACACCGGGGAGCTGTTTTTT. Amino acid sequence: CASSLEGATNTGELFF.

This clonotype was seen repeatedly, ten times or more. The gene calls are TRBV7-3 and TRBJ2-5; D might be TRBD1 or TRBD2, each matching 5 bases. V shed 2 bases and J shed 5 bases, with 15 bases lying between them. Germline V CDR1 and CDR2: SGHTA, FQGTGA. This CDR3 has 15 amino acids. The CDR3 nucleotides read TGTGCCAGCAGCTTAGGTGGGAGAGAGGGGGAGACCCAGTACTTC. Translation: CASSLGGREGETQYF.

A few counts support this clonotype. The V gene is TRBV4-3, the J gene TRBJ2-5, with D perhaps matching TRBD1 (6 bases). The closer fit of TRBJ2-1 to the DNA end suggests the J call may be wrong. CDR1 and CDR2 from the germline V gene are LGHNA and YSLEER. This CDR3 region has 14 residues. CDR3 region: CASSQDVTGYEQFF. DNA of the CDR3: TGCGCCAGCAGCCAAGACGTTACAGGGTATGAGCAGTTCTTC.

The table lists this clonotype with a few counts. The rearrangement links TRBV12-3 or TRBV12-4 to TRBJ2-5, with D possibly being TRBD1 (6 bases). V was trimmed by 5 bases and J by 4 bases, leaving 14 bases between them. This CDR3 has 14 amino acids. Written as DNA, the CDR3 is TGTGCCAGCAGTCAGGACAGCTTGGGAGAGACCCAGTACTTC. Amino acids: CASSQDSLGETQYF.

This clonotype was picked up a small number of times. This sequence joins TRBV28 and TRBJ2-5; the D call may be TRBD1 or TRBD2 (5 bases each). The DNA end is more similar to TRBJ2-1, so the J call may be wrong. CDR1 MDHEN and CDR2 SYDVKM come from the germline V gene. The CDR3 loop spans 16 amino acids. CDR3 sequence reads: CASSSPRGAEYNEQFF. CDR3 DNA: TGTGCCAGCAGTTCCCCCCGAGGGGCGGAGTACAATGAGCAGTTCTTC.

The chain has TRBV7-6 and TRBJ2-1; 8 bases are shared with TRBD2. The CDR3 runs to 14 residues. The junction had 3 bases not matched to a gene; V was cut back by 5 bases and J by 3 bases. Germline loops: CDR1 SGHVS, CDR2 FNYEAQ. CDR3: CASSKSGGYNEQFF. The CDR3 DNA is TGTGCCAGCAGCAAAAGCGGGGGCTACAATGAGCAGTTCTTC. Together with reference TRBV7-6 and TRBJ2-1, the CDR3 gives the full variable domain: GAGVSQSPRYKVTKRGQDVALRCDPISGHVSLYWYRQALGQGPEFLTYFNYEAQQDKSGLPNDRFSAERPEGSISTLTIQRTEQRDSAMYRCASSKSGGYNEQFFGPGTRLTVL.

The chain employs TRBV14 and TRBJ2-5, with 7 bases aligning to TRBD1. Trimming took 5 bases from V and 5 from J; bases not matched to a gene: 11. In germline, CDR1 is SGHDN, CDR2 FVKESK. The CDR3 runs 15 residues. The CDR3 loop reads CASSVAPGQWETQYF. The CDR3 nucleotides read TGTGCCAGCAGCGTAGCCCCGGGACAGTGGGAGACCCAGTACTTC.

The CDR3 region is CASSPPGDRESNIQYF. DNA for the CDR3: TGTGCCAGCAGCCCCCCGGGGGACAGGGAATCAAACATTCAGTACTTC. This chain links TRBV21-1 with TRBJ2-4; the table's D call of TRBD1 was not tested on the DNA. TRBV21-1 is a pseudogene locus. This CDR3 is built from 16 residues.

The chain joins TRBV9 to TRBJ2-1, with TRBD1 matching 11 bases. V shed 6 bases, J shed 7 bases, and the junction held 9 bases outside the gene matches. CDR3 length: 15 residues. The germline gives CDR1 SGDLS, CDR2 YYNGEE. The CDR3 coding sequence is TGTGCCAGCACCTCCGGGACAGGGGGAAGGAATGAGCAGTTCTTC. Translation: CASTSGTGGRNEQFF.

This clonotype was found a few times. This sequence joins TRBV6-7 and TRBJ2-1, with a possible D match to TRBD2 (6 bases). TRBV6-7 is classed as an ORF, of uncertain function. The CDR3 extends over 12 amino acids. Trimming stripped 7 bases from V and 9 bases from J, with 13 bases between. CDR3 DNA sequence: TGTGCCAGCACTAGGCGGGGCCTTGAGCAGTTCTTC. This translates into CASTRRGLEQFF.

This clonotype was picked up a small number of times. The rearrangement links TRBV19 to TRBJ2-2; 11 bases map to TRBD2. The V gene's germline CDR1 is LNHDA and CDR2 SQIVND (reference sequence). This CDR3 contains 17 residues. V lost 6 bases, J lost 3 bases, and 9 bases stayed unmatched. CDR3 coding DNA: TGTGCCAGTAGGGGATGGGCACTAGCGGGGGACACCGGGGAGCTGTTTTTT. Its translation: CASRGWALAGDTGELFF.

This clonotype was observed a handful of times. The chain couples TRBV4-1 to TRBJ2-3, with no clear D. Germline CDR1 MGHRA, CDR2 YSYEKL. CDR3 length: 14 amino acids. V gave up 0 bases and J gave up 7 bases, with 11 bases separating them. The CDR3 is CASSQDPETYTQYF. The CDR3 bases are TGCGCCAGCAGCCAAGATCCTGAGACTTATACGCAGTATTTT.

The chain is built from TRBV20-1 and TRBJ2-7; 9 nucleotides line up with TRBD2. With V trimmed by 2 bases and J by 3 bases, 8 bases remained unmatched. The CDR3 covers 15 residues. Germline loops: CDR1 DFQATT, CDR2 SNEGSKA (reference sequence). The CDR3: CSARPLAGPIYEQYF. In nucleotides, the CDR3 is TGCAGTGCTAGACCCCTAGCGGGGCCGATCTACGAGCAGTACTTC.